The text below deals with one T cell receptor beta chain. Its matching antigen is unknown. These data originate in a study of T cell clonotyping in hematopoietic cell transplantation. Findings and caveats of the study: Broader posttransplant TCR repertoire diversity was predicted by graft donor and pretransplant recipient Inverse Simpson Index values.

The V end lost 3 bases, the J end lost 0 bases, and 17 bases lay between the germline ends. This CDR3 region has 18 residues. CDR1 is MNHNS and CDR2 is SASEGT in the germline V gene. Clones were sequenced by immunoSEQ multiplex PCR, and TCRdb holds only the in-frame ones, with some missing. Altogether about 69,000 clones are present, 94% being singletons, with the ten largest covering 1.6%. The sequence was collected from a man over 45 in good health. Some clones in this sample may be carry-over from other donors' samples. The V and J genes are TRBV6-1 and TRBJ1-4; D unclear. The sample taken for sequencing was peripheral blood mononuclear cells. Here the CDR3 reads CASSELPGRKPTNEKLFF. CDR3 sequence (DNA): TGTGCCAGCAGTGAGCTCCCTGGACGGAAGCCAACTAATGAAAAACTGTTTTTT.